The rows below give T cell receptor beta chains drawn from one sample of a study of neurological immune-mediated disorders. TCRdb ran MiXCR on the 5' RACE reads and lists one entry per CDR3 protein. The sample records 70,000 to 75,000 distinct CDR3 sequences, approximately 14% being singletons. Input material: PBMCs. The source of these receptors is a female donor with HTLV-1-associated myelopathy (HAM/TSP). Each CDR3 is given with its conserved first and last residue. A D gene is named only where the DNA matches it firmly. A clone size is listed for some rows: how often the clone was seen (once, few, many), or a class if it is expanded.

length	J	V	size	D	DNA	CDR3
15	TRBJ2-6	TRBV5-1	many	.	TGCGCCAGCAGCTTGGACGTCTCTGGGGCCAACGTCCTGACTTTC	CASSLDVSGANVLTF
13	TRBJ2-7	TRBV27	once	.	TGTCCCAGCAGTCCCGGTTTTGGGCTCGAGCAGTACTTC	CPSSPGFGLEQYF
13	TRBJ2-7	TRBV9	many	.	TGTGCCAGCAGCGTAAGCCCGGGAAACGAGCAGTACTTC	CASSVSPGNEQYF
12	TRBJ1-5	TRBV10-3	few	.	TGTGCCATCAGTGAGTCGGGGCAGCCCCAGCATTTT	CAISESGQPQHF
14	TRBJ2-5	TRBV20-1	many	.	TGCAGTGCTAGAGATGTGGCACAGCAAGAGACCCAGTACTTC	CSARDVAQQETQYF
17	TRBJ2-1	TRBV5-1	.	TRBD1	TGCGCCAGCAGCTTGAGGACAGGGGGTAGCTCCTACAATGAGCAGTTCTTC	CASSLRTGGSSYNEQFF
14	TRBJ1-1	TRBV2	.	TRBD1	TGTGCCAGCTGTACTCCGGGACAGGGCACTGAAGCTTTCTTT	CASCTPGQGTEAFF
14	TRBJ2-5	TRBV2	many	TRBD1	TGTGCCAGCAGTAGACAGGGGGTTCATGAGACCCAGTACTTC	CASSRQGVHETQYF
15	TRBJ2-3	TRBV4-1	many	.	TGCGCCAGCAGCCAAGAGGCTGTCCTCACAGATACGCAGTATTTT	CASSQEAVLTDTQYF
13	TRBJ1-5	TRBV20-1	many	.	TGCAGTGCTTTCGACATAGCAAATCAGCCCCAGCATTTT	CSAFDIANQPQHF
16	TRBJ2-3	TRBV7-9	many	TRBD2	TGTGCCAGCAGCTTAGCACTAGCGGTTAGCACAGATACGCAGTATTTT	CASSLALAVSTDTQYF
14	TRBJ2-3	TRBV20-1	.	TRBD2	TGCAGTGCTACCCGGACTAGCGGGGTCGATACGCAGTATTTT	CSATRTSGVDTQYF
15	TRBJ2-7	TRBV4-1	many	TRBD2	TGCGCCAGCAGCCAAGATCTACTAGCGGATAGGGAGCAGTACTTC	CASSQDLLADREQYF
14	TRBJ2-7	TRBV2	many	.	TGTGCCAGCAAGGCCTTTGCCGTCCACTACGAGCAGTACTTC	CASKAFAVHYEQYF
13	TRBJ2-5	TRBV27	many	.	TGTGCCAGCAGTCTCCTGTACCAAGAGACCCAGTACTTC	CASSLLYQETQYF
13	TRBJ2-6	TRBV29-1	many	.	TGCAGCGTAGACTTCTCTGGGGCCAACGTCCTGACTTTC	CSVDFSGANVLTF
16	TRBJ1-4	TRBV15	.	TRBD1	TGTGCCACCAGCAGCTTGGCCGGGACAGGAGTTGAAAAACTGTTTTTT	CATSSLAGTGVEKLFF
16	TRBJ2-3	TRBV12-3/TRBV12-4	many	.	TGTGCCAGCGCAAATCGGACTAAACGTAGCACAGATACGCAGTATTTT	CASANRTKRSTDTQYF
18	TRBJ1-1	TRBV5-1	many	.	TGCGCCAGCAGCTTGGGGGGAAGTTGGACAAAGATGAACACTGAAGCTTTCTTT	CASSLGGSWTKMNTEAFF
15	TRBJ1-1	TRBV7-3	.	.	TGTGCCAGCAGCTTAACCGGGGGTGGGGGAGATGAAGCTTTCTTT	CASSLTGGGGDEAFF
13	TRBJ2-5	TRBV10-2	many	TRBD2	TGCGCCAGCAGTGAGCCGGGGGGGCAGACCCAGTACTTC	CASSEPGGQTQYF
19	TRBJ2-3	TRBV24-1	many	.	TGTGCCACCAGTTTCAAATCGGCGGAGGGGCCTAAAAGCACAGATACGCAGTATTTT	CATSFKSAEGPKSTDTQYF
22	TRBJ2-6	TRBV5-1	many	TRBD1	TGCGCCAGCAGCTTTTTACCTTTCCCGGGACAGGGGTCCTCCTCTGGGGCCAACGTCCTGACTTTC	CASSFLPFPGQGSSSGANVLTF
16	TRBJ2-1	TRBV4-1	many	TRBD2	TGCGCCAGCAGCCAAGATAGAAGCGGGGGGTACAATGAGCAGTTCTTC	CASSQDRSGGYNEQFF
16	TRBJ1-5	TRBV2	few	TRBD1	TGTGCCAGCAGATCCGGGACAGGGAACGCCAATCAGCCCCAGCATTTT	CASRSGTGNANQPQHF
18	TRBJ2-3	TRBV7-6	.	TRBD2	TGTGCCAGCAGCCGTCTGAAGGCGGGACTAAAATCACCGGATACGCAGTATTTT	CASSRLKAGLKSPDTQYF
14	TRBJ1-2	TRBV5-1	many	TRBD1	TGCGCCAGCAGCTCACTAACAGGGGACTATGGCTACACCTTC	CASSSLTGDYGYTF
14	TRBJ2-5	TRBV24-1	many	TRBD1	TGTGCCACCAGTGATCCAGGGGGTAAGGAGACCCAGTACTTC	CATSDPGGKETQYF
13	TRBJ2-7	TRBV5-1	many	.	TGCGCCAGCAGCTTGAATCCCGGGAGCGAGCAGTACTTC	CASSLNPGSEQYF
11	TRBJ2-1	TRBV24-1	.	.	TGTGCCACGGACAGAAACAATGAGCAGTTCTTC	CATDRNNEQFF
16	TRBJ2-1	TRBV29-1	medium-sized	TRBD2	TGCAGCGCCCCTCGGGTTGGGGCTAGCGGGGGGAATGAGCAGTTCTTC	CSAPRVGASGGNEQFF
15	TRBJ1-5	TRBV20-1	many	.	TGCAGTGCTAGAGATCGGCGAGCGGGGGAGGGGCCCCAGCATTTT	CSARDRRAGEGPQHF
13	TRBJ1-1	TRBV7-9	many	.	TGTGCCAGCAGCTTTGGTGGGAGGACTGAAGCTTTCTTT	CASSFGGRTEAFF
13	TRBJ1-1	TRBV11-2	many	.	TGTGCCAGCAGCTTATTAAGGGACACTGAAGCTTTCTTT	CASSLLRDTEAFF
16	TRBJ2-4	TRBV5-1	.	TRBD1	TGCGCCAGCAGCCGTGGGCCCGGGACAGACAAAAACATTCAGTACTTC	CASSRGPGTDKNIQYF
14	TRBJ2-3	TRBV10-3	many	.	TGTGCCATCAGTGGCTCCTCTAGCACAGATACGCAGTATTTT	CAISGSSSTDTQYF
15	TRBJ1-5	TRBV10-2	many	.	TGCGCCAGCAGTGAGTTAGGACGGAGCAATCAGCCCCAGCATTTT	CASSELGRSNQPQHF
14	TRBJ2-2	TRBV12-5	many	.	TGTGCTAGTGCCTTGGGGGTCGGAGCCGGGGAGCTGTTTTTT	CASALGVGAGELFF
17	TRBJ2-6	TRBV7-2	many	.	TGTGCCAGCAGCCCGCGTGCCACCAACTCTGGGGCCAACGTCCTGACTTTC	CASSPRATNSGANVLTF
14	TRBJ2-3	TRBV5-1	many	.	TGCGCCAGCAGCTTGGCCCAGTTCACAGATACGCAGTATTTT	CASSLAQFTDTQYF
14	TRBJ1-1	TRBV30	.	.	TGTGCCTGGAGTAAAACCAGGGGAGGCACTGAAAATTTCTTT	CAWSKTRGGTENFF
20	TRBJ1-5	TRBV28	many	TRBD1	TGTGCCAGCAGTTTATTGAGGTTTAGCGTGAGCAGGGGGAGCAATCAGCCCCAGCATTTT	CASSLLRFSVSRGSNQPQHF
15	TRBJ2-1	TRBV5-1	many	.	TGCGCCAGCAGCCCACGGGGGCCCCGGGGTAATGAGCAGTTCTTC	CASSPRGPRGNEQFF
15	TRBJ2-7	TRBV5-1	.	TRBD1	TGCGCCAGCCAAGAAGGACAGGGTGGTGAGTACGAGCAGTACTTC	CASQEGQGGEYEQYF
14	TRBJ1-1	TRBV5-1	few	TRBD1	TGCGCCAGCAGCCGACAGGGGAATGACCCTGAAGCTTTCTTT	CASSRQGNDPEAFF
10	TRBJ2-3	TRBV20-1	few	.	TGCAGTGCTCTTGCGCATACGCAGTATTTT	CSALAHTQYF
14	TRBJ1-6	TRBV4-1	many	.	TGCGCCAGCAGCCAAGCACCGGGAATTTCACCCCTCCACTTT	CASSQAPGISPLHF
13	TRBJ1-6	TRBV10-2	.	TRBD1	TGCGCCAGCAGCGGACAGGGTGGCTCACCCCTCCACTTT	CASSGQGGSPLHF
15	TRBJ2-2	TRBV5-6	few	.	TGTGCCAGCAGCTTGAACAGGGCGGCCACCGGGGAGCTGTTTTTT	CASSLNRAATGELFF
16	TRBJ1-3	TRBV10-3	many	.	TGTGCCACCTCGCCGATCGGACGCAACTCTGGAAACACCATATATTTT	CATSPIGRNSGNTIYF
16	TRBJ2-1	TRBV7-2	.	TRBD2	TGTGCCAGCAGCTCCCGGACTAGCGGGGGCCAAGTGGGGCAGTTCTTC	CASSSRTSGGQVGQFF
15	TRBJ1-6	TRBV5-1	.	.	TGCGCCAGCAGCTTGCGGACCAGGTACGGTTCACCCCTCCACTTT	CASSLRTRYGSPLHF
13	TRBJ2-3	TRBV20-1	many	.	TGCAGTGCGCGAACAGCGTTCTCAGATACGCAGTATTTT	CSARTAFSDTQYF
15	TRBJ1-6	TRBV28	.	TRBD1	TGTGCCAGCCGTGGGACAGGGCCCCGGGATTCACCCCTCCACTTT	CASRGTGPRDSPLHF
12	TRBJ2-5	TRBV10-3	few	.	TGTGCCATCAGTGGGCAGGGGAAGACCAAGTACTTC	CAISGQGKTKYF
16	TRBJ2-7	TRBV12-3/TRBV12-4	many	TRBD1	TGTGCCAGCAGAAGGGACGGGACAGTCCCTTCCTACGAGCAGTACTTC	CASRRDGTVPSYEQYF
14	TRBJ1-6	TRBV6-5	many	.	TGTGCCAGCAGTTACCAGGTTTGGGGTTCACCCCTCCACTTT	CASSYQVWGSPLHF